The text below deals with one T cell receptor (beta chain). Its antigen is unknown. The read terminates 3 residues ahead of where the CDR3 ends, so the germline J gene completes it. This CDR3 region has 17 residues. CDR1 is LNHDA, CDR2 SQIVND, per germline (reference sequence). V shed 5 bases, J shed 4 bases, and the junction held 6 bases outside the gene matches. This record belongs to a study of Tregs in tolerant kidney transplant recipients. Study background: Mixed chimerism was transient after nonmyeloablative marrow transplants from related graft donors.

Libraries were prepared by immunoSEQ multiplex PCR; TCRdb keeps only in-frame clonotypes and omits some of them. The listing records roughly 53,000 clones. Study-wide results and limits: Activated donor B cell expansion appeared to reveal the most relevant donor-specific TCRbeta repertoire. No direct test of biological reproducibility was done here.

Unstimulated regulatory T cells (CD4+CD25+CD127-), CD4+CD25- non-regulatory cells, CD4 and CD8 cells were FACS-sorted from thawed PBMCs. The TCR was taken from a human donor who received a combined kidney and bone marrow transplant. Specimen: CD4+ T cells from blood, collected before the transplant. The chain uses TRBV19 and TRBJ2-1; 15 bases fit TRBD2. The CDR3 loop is CASSPGLAGGSYNEQFF. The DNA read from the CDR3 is TGTGCCAGTAGTCCGGGACTAGCGGGAGGTTCTTACAATGAG.